These 5 T cell receptor beta chains were all obtained from the same sample, sequenced in a study of cytomegalovirus exposure and HLA in healthy donors. With 60 Vbeta and 13 Jbeta primers, the PCR was carried out. Assay: immunoSEQ multiplex PCR; the TCRdb copy retains only in-frame clones and omits some. The repertoire holds 100,000 or so clones, with 70% to 80% as singletons. Sequencing was done on a sample of PBMCs. The receptors were gathered from a man aged 50 or older in good health and CMV-seropositive.

The chain carries TRBV5-1 and TRBJ2-7, with 9 bases lining up with TRBD1. V was clipped by 3 bases and J by 4 bases; unmatched bases: 5. CDR1 SGHRS and CDR2 YFSETQ come from the germline V gene. The CDR3 runs to 14 residues. CDR3 sequence reads: CASSSGTGFYEQYF. Here the CDR3 DNA reads TGCGCCAGCAGCTCCGGGACAGGGTTTTACGAGCAGTACTTC.

V gene TRBV19 combines with J gene TRBJ1-5; 10 nucleotides align to TRBD1. The germline gives CDR1 LNHDA, CDR2 SQIVND (reference sequence). V lost 3 bases and J lost 6; bases outside the gene matches: 2. The CDR3 totals 14 residues. The DNA for the CDR3 is TGTGCCAGTAGTATGGACAGGGGGGGTCAGCCCCAGCATTTT. Translation gives CASSMDRGGQPQHF.

As DNA, the CDR3 is TGTGCCAGCAGTTACTACAGGGGGCAGTCTAATGAAAAACTGTTTTTT. Its protein is CASSYYRGQSNEKLFF. The chain employs TRBV6-5 and TRBJ1-4, with TRBD1 matching over 9 bases. J was trimmed by 3 bases and V by 1 base; bases with no gene match: 3. Germline loops: CDR1 MNHEY, CDR2 SVGAGI. The CDR3 is 16 residues long.

The chain recombines TRBV5-4 with TRBJ2-3; 7 bases are a match to TRBD1. This CDR3 comprises 14 residues. CDR1 is SGHNT, CDR2 YYREEE, per germline (reference sequence). V lost 4 bases, J lost 2 bases, and 4 bases stayed unmatched. DNA of the CDR3: TGTGCCAGCAGCCTCGGGACAGCCACAGATACGCAGTATTTT. Its protein is CASSLGTATDTQYF.

The V gene is TRBV7-9, the J gene TRBJ1-4, with D possibly matching TRBD1 (5 bases). CDR3 length equals 15 residues. Germline V gives CDR1 SEHNR, CDR2 FQNEAQ (reference sequence). V was cut by 5 bases and J by 7 bases, with 17 bases left in between. In DNA, the CDR3 is TGTGCCAGCAGCCCTCCGGGCAGGGCGTCTGAAAAACTGTTTTTT. Protein sequence: CASSPPGRASEKLFF. Complete variable domain (other parts from reference TRBV7-9 and TRBJ1-4): DTGVSQNPRHKITKRGQNVTFRCDPISEHNRLYWYRQTLGQGPEFLTYFQNEAQLEKSRLLSDRFSAERPKGSFSTLEIQRTEQGDSAMYLCASSPPGRASEKLFFGSGTQLSVL.